This T cell receptor beta chain was captured by sequencing in a study of technical replicates of blood from a handful of donors. Here immunoSEQ multiplex PCR was the method, and the copy in TCRdb shows in-frame clones only, minus some. The top ten clones hold 0.3% to 0.45% of a sample with approximately 89,000 clones, 90% to 95% of them seen once. The V gene's germline CDR1 is SQVTM and CDR2 ANQGSEA. The CDR3 totals 14 residues. V dropped 4 bases and J dropped 1 base, with 10 bases sitting between them. The gene calls are TRBV29-1 and TRBJ2-2; D possibly corresponds to TRBD2 (5 bases). This clonotype was sampled from a human donor in good health. The source material was T cells isolated from PBMCs. Here the CDR3 reads CSVGLGGNTGELFF. The CDR3 DNA sequence: TGCAGCGTTGGCCTTGGAGGGAACACCGGGGAGCTGTTTTTT.